This TCR beta chain was identified during a study of blood T cell repertoires in COVID-19. Study-wide background: Samples came from the United States, Italy and Spain, spanning acute and convalescent COVID-19. T cells, B-cell-depleted T cells, or PBMCs provided the cDNA or gDNA that served as material.

Followed over time, Seattle patients had been enrolled while infection was active. Original data processing: Reference gene primer amplification in the assay estimated nucleated cell counts. Generated by immunoSEQ multiplex PCR, the TCRdb table keeps only in-frame clones and is missing some. V, J and clone size were drawn from that table, and D and trimming were deduced from the DNA. In the table there are around 90,000 clones, about 91% of which are singletons. V was clipped by 6 bases and J by 2 bases; unmatched bases: 12. Per germline, CDR1 MGHRA and CDR2 YSYEKL. This CDR3 contains 17 residues. The rearrangement links TRBV4-1 to TRBJ2-2; TRBD1 matches at 7 bases. The receptor was derived from a man in his forties or fifties with COVID-19, enrolled during active disease. The sequencing input was peripheral blood. The CDR3 DNA is TGCGCCAGCAGGTCTCCGGGACAGAGAAGAAACACCGGGGAGCTGTTTTTT. Translated, it gives CASRSPGQRRNTGELFF.